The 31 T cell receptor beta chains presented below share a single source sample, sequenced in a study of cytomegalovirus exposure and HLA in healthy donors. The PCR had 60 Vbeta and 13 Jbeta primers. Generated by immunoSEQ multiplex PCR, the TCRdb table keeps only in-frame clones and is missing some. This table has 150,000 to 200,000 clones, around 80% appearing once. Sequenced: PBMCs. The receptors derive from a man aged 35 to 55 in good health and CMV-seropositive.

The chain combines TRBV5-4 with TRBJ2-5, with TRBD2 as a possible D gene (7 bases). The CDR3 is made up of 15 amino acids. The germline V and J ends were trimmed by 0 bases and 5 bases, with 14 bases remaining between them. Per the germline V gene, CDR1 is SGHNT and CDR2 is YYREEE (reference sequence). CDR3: CASSLGGGAGETQYF. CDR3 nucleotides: TGTGCCAGCAGCTTGGGTGGGGGGGCCGGGGAGACCCAGTACTTC.

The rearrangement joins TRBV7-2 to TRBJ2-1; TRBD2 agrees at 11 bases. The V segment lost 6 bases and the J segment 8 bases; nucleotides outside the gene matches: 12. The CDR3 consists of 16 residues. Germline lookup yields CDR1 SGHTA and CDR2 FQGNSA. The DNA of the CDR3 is TGTGCCAGCAGTCTTAGGTCTAGCGGGGGGCCGGATGAGCAGTTCTTC. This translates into CASSLRSSGGPDEQFF. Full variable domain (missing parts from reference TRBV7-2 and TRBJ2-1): GAGVSQSPSNKVTEKGKDVELRCDPISGHTALYWYRQSLGQGLEFLIYFQGNSAPDKSGLPSDRFSAERTGGSVSTLTIQRTQQEDSAVYLCASSLRSSGGPDEQFFGPGTRLTVL.

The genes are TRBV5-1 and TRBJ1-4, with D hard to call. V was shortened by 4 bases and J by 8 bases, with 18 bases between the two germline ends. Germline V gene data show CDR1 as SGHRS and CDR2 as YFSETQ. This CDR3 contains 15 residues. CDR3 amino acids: CASSPHGDGGEKLFF. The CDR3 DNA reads TGCGCCAGCAGCCCCCACGGGGATGGAGGAGAAAAACTGTTTTTT.

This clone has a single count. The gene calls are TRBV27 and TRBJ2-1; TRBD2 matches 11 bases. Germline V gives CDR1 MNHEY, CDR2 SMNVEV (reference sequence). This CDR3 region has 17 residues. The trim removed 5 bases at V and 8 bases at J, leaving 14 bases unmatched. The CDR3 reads CASSPHLGTSGGDEQFF. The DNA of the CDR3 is TGTGCCAGCAGTCCTCACCTTGGGACTAGCGGAGGGGATGAGCAGTTCTTC.

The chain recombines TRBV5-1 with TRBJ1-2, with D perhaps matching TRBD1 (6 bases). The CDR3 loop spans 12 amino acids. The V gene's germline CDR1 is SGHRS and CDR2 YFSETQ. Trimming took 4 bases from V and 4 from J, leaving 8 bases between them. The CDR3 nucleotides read TGCGCCAGCAGCACGACAGGCTATGGCTACACCTTC. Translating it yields CASSTTGYGYTF. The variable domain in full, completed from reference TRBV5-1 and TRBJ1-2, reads KAGVTQTPRYLIKTRGQQVTLSCSPISGHRSVSWYQQTPGQGLQFLFEYFSETQRNKGNFPGRFSGRQFSNSRSEMNVSTLELGDSALYLCASSTTGYGYTFGSGTRLTVV.

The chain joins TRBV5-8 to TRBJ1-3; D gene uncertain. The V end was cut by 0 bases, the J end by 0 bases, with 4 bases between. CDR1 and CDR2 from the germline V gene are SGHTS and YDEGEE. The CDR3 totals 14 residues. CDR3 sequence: CASSLADSGNTIYF. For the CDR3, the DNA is TGTGCCAGCAGCTTGGCAGACTCTGGAAACACCATATATTTT. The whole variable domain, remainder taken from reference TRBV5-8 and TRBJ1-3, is EAGVTQSPTHLIKTRGQQATLRCSPISGHTSVYWYQQALGLGLQFLLWYDEGEERNRGNFPPRFSGRQFPNYSSELNVNALELEDSALYLCASSLADSGNTIYFGEGSWLTVV.

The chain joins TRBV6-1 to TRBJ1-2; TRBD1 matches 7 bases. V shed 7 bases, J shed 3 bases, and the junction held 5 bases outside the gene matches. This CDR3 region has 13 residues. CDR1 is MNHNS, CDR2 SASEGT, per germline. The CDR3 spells CASIPTGDYGYTF. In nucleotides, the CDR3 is TGTGCCAGCATTCCCACAGGGGACTATGGCTACACCTTC.

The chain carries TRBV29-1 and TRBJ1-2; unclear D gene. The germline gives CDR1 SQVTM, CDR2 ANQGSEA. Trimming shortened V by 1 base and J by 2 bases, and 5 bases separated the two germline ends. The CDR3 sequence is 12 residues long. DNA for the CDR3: TGCAGCGTTGAAGTCCCGAACTATGGCTACACCTTC. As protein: CSVEVPNYGYTF.

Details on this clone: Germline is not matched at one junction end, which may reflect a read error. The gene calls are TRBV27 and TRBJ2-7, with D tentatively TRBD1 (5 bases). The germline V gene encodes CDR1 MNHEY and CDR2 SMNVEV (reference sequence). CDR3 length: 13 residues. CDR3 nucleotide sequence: TGTGCCAGCAGTTCGACCTTCCCTCAGGGATTCAACTTC. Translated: CASSSTFPQGFNF.

The CDR3 bases are TGTGCCAGCAGCCCCCGTATGAACACTGAAGCTTTCTTT. Translation: CASSPRMNTEAFF. V usage is TRBV9 and J usage is TRBJ1-1, with unresolved D. Germline V gene lookup returns CDR1 SGDLS and CDR2 YYNGEE. This CDR3 comprises 13 residues. Trimming stripped 4 bases from V and 0 bases from J, with 7 bases between.

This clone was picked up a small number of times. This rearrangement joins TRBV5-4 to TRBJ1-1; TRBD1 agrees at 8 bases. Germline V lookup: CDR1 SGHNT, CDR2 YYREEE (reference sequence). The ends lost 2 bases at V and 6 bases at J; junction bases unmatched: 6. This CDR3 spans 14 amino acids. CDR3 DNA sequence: TGTGCCAGCAGCTTTTTTGGACAGGGCTCTGAAGCTTTCTTT. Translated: CASSFFGQGSEAFF.

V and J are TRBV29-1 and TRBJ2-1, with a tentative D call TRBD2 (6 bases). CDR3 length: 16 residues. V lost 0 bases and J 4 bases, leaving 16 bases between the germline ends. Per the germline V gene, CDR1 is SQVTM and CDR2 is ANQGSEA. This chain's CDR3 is CSVEEGGAGPYNEQFF. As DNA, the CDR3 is TGCAGCGTTGAAGAGGGCGGGGCCGGGCCGTACAATGAGCAGTTCTTC.

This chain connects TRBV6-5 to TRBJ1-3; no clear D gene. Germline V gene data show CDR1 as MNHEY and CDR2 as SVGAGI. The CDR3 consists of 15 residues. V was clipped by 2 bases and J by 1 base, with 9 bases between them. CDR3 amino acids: CASSYHVGSGNTIYF. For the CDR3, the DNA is TGTGCCAGCAGTTACCACGTCGGGTCTGGAAACACCATATATTTT.

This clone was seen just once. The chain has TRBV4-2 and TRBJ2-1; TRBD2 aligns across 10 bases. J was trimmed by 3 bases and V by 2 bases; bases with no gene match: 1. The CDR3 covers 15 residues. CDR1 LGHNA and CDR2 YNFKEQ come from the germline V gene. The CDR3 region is CASSQIAGGYNEQFF. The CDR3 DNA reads TGTGCCAGCAGCCAAATAGCGGGGGGCTACAATGAGCAGTTCTTC.

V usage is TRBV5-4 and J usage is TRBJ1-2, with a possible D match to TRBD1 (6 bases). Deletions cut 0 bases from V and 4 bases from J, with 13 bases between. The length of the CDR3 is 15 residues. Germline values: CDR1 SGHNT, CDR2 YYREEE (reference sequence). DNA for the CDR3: TGTGCCAGCAGCTTGGCCGCGCAGGGGTTCTATGGCTACACCTTC. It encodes CASSLAAQGFYGYTF. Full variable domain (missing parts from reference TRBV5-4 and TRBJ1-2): ETGVTQSPTHLIKTRGQQVTLRCSSQSGHNTVSWYQQALGQGPQFIFQYYREEENGRGNFPPRFSGLQFPNYSSELNVNALELDDSALYLCASSLAAQGFYGYTFGSGTRLTVV.

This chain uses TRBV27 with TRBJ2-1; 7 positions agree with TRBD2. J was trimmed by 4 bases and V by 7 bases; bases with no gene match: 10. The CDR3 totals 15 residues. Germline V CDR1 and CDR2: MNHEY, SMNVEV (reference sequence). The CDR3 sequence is CASMRSKREYNEQFF. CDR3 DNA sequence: TGTGCCAGCATGAGGTCTAAGCGGGAATACAATGAGCAGTTCTTC.

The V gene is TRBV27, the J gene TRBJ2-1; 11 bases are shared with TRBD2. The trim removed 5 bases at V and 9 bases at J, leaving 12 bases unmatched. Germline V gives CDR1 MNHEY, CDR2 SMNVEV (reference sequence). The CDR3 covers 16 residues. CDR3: CASSPFVAGGLGEQFF. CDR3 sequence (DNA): TGTGCCAGCAGTCCATTTGTAGCGGGGGGGCTTGGTGAGCAGTTCTTC.

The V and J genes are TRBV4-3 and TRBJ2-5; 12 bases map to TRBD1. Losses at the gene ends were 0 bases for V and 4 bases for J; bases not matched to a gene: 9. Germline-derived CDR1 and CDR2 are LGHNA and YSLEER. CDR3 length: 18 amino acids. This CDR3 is CASSQEYSGQGARETQYF. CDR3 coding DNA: TGCGCCAGCAGCCAAGAATACTCGGGACAGGGGGCGCGAGAGACCCAGTACTTC.

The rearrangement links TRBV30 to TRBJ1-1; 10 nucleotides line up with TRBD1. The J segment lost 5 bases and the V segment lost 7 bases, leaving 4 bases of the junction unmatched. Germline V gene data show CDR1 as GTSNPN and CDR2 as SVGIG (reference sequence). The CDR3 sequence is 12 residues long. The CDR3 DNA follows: TGTGCCTCGGGACAGGGGTGGACTGAAGCTTTCTTT. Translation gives CASGQGWTEAFF.

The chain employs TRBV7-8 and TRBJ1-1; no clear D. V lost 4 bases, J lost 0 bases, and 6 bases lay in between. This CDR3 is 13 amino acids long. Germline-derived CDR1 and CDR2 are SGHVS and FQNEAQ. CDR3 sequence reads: CASSSDMNTEAFF. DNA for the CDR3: TGTGCCAGCAGCTCAGACATGAACACTGAAGCTTTCTTT.

Written as DNA, the CDR3 is TGCAGCGTTGAAGGGACGGGGAATGGCGACACCGGGGAGCTGTTTTTT. Its translation: CSVEGTGNGDTGELFF. The chain uses TRBV29-1 and TRBJ2-2; D might be TRBD2 (5 bases). CDR1 and CDR2 from the germline V gene are SQVTM and ANQGSEA. V shed 1 base and J shed 3 bases, with 15 bases lying between them. The length of the CDR3 is 16 residues.

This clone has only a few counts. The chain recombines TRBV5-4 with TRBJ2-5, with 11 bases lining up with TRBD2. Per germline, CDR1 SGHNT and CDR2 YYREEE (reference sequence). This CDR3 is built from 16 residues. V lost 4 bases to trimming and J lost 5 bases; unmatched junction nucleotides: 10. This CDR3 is CASSPGSGGARETQYF. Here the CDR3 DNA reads TGTGCCAGCAGCCCTGGTAGCGGGGGGGCGAGGGAGACCCAGTACTTC.

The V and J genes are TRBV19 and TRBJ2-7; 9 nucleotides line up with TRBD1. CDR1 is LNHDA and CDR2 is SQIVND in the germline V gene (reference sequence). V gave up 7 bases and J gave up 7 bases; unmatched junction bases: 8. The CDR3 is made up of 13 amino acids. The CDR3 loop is CASTGQGRAEQYF. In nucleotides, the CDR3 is TGTGCCAGTACCGGACAGGGGCGTGCGGAGCAGTACTTC.

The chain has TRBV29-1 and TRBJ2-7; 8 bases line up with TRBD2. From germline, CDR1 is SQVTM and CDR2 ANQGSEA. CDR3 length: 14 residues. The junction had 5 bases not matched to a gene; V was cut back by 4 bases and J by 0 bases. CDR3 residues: CSVVGGGRSYEQYF. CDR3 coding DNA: TGCAGCGTTGTAGGCGGGGGGCGCTCCTACGAGCAGTACTTC.

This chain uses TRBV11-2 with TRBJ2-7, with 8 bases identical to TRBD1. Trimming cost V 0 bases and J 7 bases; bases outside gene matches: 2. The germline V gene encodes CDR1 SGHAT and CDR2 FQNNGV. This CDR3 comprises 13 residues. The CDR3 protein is CASSLDRQGEQYF. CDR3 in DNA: TGTGCCAGCAGCTTAGATCGACAGGGGGAGCAGTACTTC.

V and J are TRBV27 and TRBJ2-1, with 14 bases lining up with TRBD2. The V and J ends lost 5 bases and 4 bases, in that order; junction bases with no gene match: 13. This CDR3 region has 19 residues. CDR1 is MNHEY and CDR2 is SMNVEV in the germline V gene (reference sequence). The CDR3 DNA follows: TGTGCCAGCAGTAGACCGCAAGGACTAGCGGGGGGCCCGTACAATGAGCAGTTCTTC. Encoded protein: CASSRPQGLAGGPYNEQFF.

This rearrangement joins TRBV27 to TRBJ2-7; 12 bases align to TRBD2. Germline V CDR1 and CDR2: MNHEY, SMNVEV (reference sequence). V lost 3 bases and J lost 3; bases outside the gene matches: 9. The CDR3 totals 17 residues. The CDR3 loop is CASSFRRLAGDIYEQYF. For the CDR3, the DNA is TGTGCCAGCAGTTTTAGGAGACTAGCGGGGGATATCTACGAGCAGTACTTC.

CDR3 region: CASSLGLDFQETQYF. The DNA of the CDR3 is TGCGCCAGCAGCTTGGGATTGGACTTTCAAGAGACCCAGTACTTC. The chain links TRBV5-1 to TRBJ2-5; D possibly corresponds to TRBD2 (5 bases). The CDR3 consists of 15 residues. Germline V CDR1 and CDR2: SGHRS, YFSETQ. V lost 0 bases to trimming and J lost 2 bases, with 11 bases between them.

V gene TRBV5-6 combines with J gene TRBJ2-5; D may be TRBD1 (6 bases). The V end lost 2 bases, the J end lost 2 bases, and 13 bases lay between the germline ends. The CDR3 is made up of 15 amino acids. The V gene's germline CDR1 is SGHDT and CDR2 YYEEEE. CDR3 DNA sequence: TGTGCCAGCAGCTTCAGGACAGTCAAACAAGAGACCCAGTACTTC. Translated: CASSFRTVKQETQYF. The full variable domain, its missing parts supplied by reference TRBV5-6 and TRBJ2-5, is DAGVTQSPTHLIKTRGQQVTLRCSPKSGHDTVSWYQQALGQGPQFIFQYYEEEERQRGNFPDRFSGHQFPNYSSELNVNALLLGDSALYLCASSFRTVKQETQYFGPGTRLLVL.

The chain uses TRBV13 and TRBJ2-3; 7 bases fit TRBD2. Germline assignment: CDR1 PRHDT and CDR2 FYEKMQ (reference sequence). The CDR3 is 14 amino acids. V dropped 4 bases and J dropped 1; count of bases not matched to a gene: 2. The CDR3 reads CASSSRGGTDTQYF. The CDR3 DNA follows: TGTGCCAGCAGCTCCCGGGGGGGCACAGATACGCAGTATTTT.

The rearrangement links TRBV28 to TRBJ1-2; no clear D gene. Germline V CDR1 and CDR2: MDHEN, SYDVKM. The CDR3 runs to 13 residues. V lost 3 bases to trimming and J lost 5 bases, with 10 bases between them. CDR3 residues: CASSLGTSYGYTF. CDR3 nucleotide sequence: TGTGCCAGCAGTTTGGGCACATCATATGGCTACACCTTC.